The 3 T cell receptor beta chains below all came from one sample that was sequenced in a study of radiation and T cells in renal cell carcinoma. Produced via immunoSEQ multiplex PCR; TCRdb's table is partial and in-frame only. In the table there are about 150,000 clones, approximately 86% of which are singletons. Specified time point: blood 4 weeks post-SBRT, at nephrectomy. Treatment denoted: 15 Gy SBRT to primary tumor, nephrectomy 4 weeks later. Sequencing was performed on blood, taken from a patient whose treatment included radiotherapy and nephrectomy. The receptors derive from a woman aged 45-59 years with renal cell carcinoma.

V gene TRBV9 combines with J gene TRBJ2-7; D tentatively reads TRBD1 or TRBD2 (6 bases each). The germline gives CDR1 SGDLS, CDR2 YYNGEE. The germline V and J ends were trimmed by 2 bases and 6 bases, with 18 bases remaining between them. This CDR3 is built from 15 residues. The CDR3 sequence: CASSVRGDGVGEQYF. CDR3 in DNA: TGTGCCAGCAGCGTGAGGGGGGACGGCGTCGGCGAGCAGTACTTC.

The chain links TRBV28 to TRBJ1-3; D uncertain. Trimming removed 6 bases at V and 8 bases at J, with 14 bases between. Per the germline V gene, CDR1 is MDHEN and CDR2 is SYDVKM. This CDR3 spans 13 amino acids. The CDR3 is CASRPRTGDTIYF. As DNA, the CDR3 is TGTGCCAGCAGACCTAGGACTGGGGACACCATATATTTT.

The chain joins TRBV27 to TRBJ2-7; a weak D match, TRBD2 (6 bases). This CDR3 region has 16 residues. V lost 5 bases and J lost 2, with 19 bases in between. The germline CDR1 and CDR2 sequences are MNHEY and SMNVEV (reference sequence). CDR3 sequence (DNA): TGTGCCAGCAGTCCGGCCCGGGGCGGAGGGCCCTACGAGCAGTACTTC. Translating gives CASSPARGGGPYEQYF.